This TCR beta chain was sequenced for a study of blood T cell repertoires in COVID-19. Turning to the study itself: Sources were T cells, B-cell-depleted T cells, or PBMCs; the material itself was cDNA or gDNA.

Methods used by the authors: For nucleated cells, counts were estimated from reference gene primer amplification. Clones were sequenced by immunoSEQ multiplex PCR, and TCRdb holds only the in-frame ones, with some missing. The V and J calls and the clone size are those of that table, but D and trimming were determined from the DNA. The table records over 120,000 clones, roughly 80% of them present only once. The length of the CDR3 is 13 residues. V shed 5 bases and J shed 1 base, with 8 bases lying between them. Germline CDR1 is SSHAT and CDR2 is FNYEAQ (reference sequence). Sequences were obtained from peripheral blood. The TCR was taken from a woman at least 80 years old with acute or convalescent COVID-19. The chain recombines TRBV7-7 with TRBJ2-5, with D unclear. The CDR3 reads CASSAQIQETQYF. The CDR3 DNA reads TGTGCCAGCAGCGCCCAGATCCAAGAGACCCAGTACTTC.